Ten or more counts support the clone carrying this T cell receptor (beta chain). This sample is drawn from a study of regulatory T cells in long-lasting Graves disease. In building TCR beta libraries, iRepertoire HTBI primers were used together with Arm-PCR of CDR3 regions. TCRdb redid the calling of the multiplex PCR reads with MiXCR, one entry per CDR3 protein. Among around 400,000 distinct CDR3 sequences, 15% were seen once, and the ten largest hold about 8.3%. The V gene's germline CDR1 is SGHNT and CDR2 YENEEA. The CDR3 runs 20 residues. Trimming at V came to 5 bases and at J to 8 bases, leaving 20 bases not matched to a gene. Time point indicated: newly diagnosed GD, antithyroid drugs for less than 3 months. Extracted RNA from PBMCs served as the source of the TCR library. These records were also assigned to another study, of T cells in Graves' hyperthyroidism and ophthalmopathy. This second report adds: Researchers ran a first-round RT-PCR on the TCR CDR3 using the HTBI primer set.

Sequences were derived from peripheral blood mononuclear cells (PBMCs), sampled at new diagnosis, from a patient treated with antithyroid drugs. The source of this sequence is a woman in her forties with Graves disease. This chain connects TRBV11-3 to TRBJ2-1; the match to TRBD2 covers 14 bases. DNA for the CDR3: TGTGCCAGCAGCCCGCGGACAGGGGCCTTCGGACTAGCGGGAGGAGATGAGCAGTTCTTC. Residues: CASSPRTGAFGLAGGDEQFF.